This T cell receptor beta chain was captured by sequencing in a study of blood T cell repertoires in COVID-19. Trimming pared 5 bases from V and 7 bases from J, leaving 14 bases between. CDR1 and CDR2 (germline): SGHAT, FQNNGV. This CDR3 has 14 amino acids. Profiling relied on immunoSEQ multiplex PCR, and the TCRdb table lists in-frame clones only, not all of them. The table includes fewer than 80,000 clones, 60% to 85% detected once. The TCR was taken from a woman of 80 years or more with active or convalescent COVID-19. The specimen was peripheral blood. The chain links TRBV11-2 to TRBJ2-2; D might be TRBD1 (7 bases). The CDR3 nucleotides are TGTGCCAGCAGCCCAGGGGGGATCGTCGGGGAGCTGTTTTTT. Its protein is CASSPGGIVGELFF. The full variable domain, its missing parts supplied by reference TRBV11-2 and TRBJ2-2, is EAGVAQSPRYKIIEKRQSVAFWCNPISGHATLYWYQQILGQGPKLLIQFQNNGVVDDSQLPKDRFSAERLKGVDSTLKIQPAKLEDSAVYLCASSPGGIVGELFFGEGSRLTVL.